The 31 T cell receptor beta chains presented below share a single source sample, sequenced in a study of beta chain features in type 1 diabetes. These receptors have no known antigen. Of the isolated RNA, all was reverse transcribed, and so the sequenced material was expressed TCRB transcripts. Clones were sequenced by immunoSEQ multiplex PCR, and TCRdb holds only the in-frame ones, with some missing. The repertoire holds around 650,000 clones, with roughly 12% as singletons. General study points: Type 1 diabetes patients had moderately but significantly shorter TCRB CDR3s in all four CD4+ subsets.

Sequenced: naive CD4+ T cells from blood. These TCRs come from a man aged 30 to 39 with type 1 diabetes.

The rearrangement uses TRBV18 and TRBJ2-3; D call uncertain. CDR3 length: 15 residues. Germline V CDR1 and CDR2: KGHSH, LQKENI. Deletions cut 2 bases from V and 0 bases from J, with 9 bases between. This CDR3 is CASSPNVVSTDTQYF. For the CDR3, the DNA is TGTGCCAGCTCACCAAACGTAGTTAGCACAGATACGCAGTATTTT.

This chain connects TRBV7-2 to TRBJ2-4; perhaps TRBD2 as D (7 bases). V lost 1 base and J lost 4, with 20 bases in between. There are 18 residues in the CDR3. Germline V gene data show CDR1 as SGHTA and CDR2 as FQGNSA. The chain's CDR3 is CASSLELRGLRSKNIQYF. Here the CDR3 DNA reads TGTGCCAGCAGCTTAGAGCTGCGGGGGCTGAGATCAAAAAACATTCAGTACTTC.

The V call is TRBV19, the J call TRBJ1-1, with TRBD1 matching 8 bases. V shed 4 bases and J 7 bases; nucleotides not matched to a gene: 2. The V gene's germline CDR1 is LNHDA and CDR2 SQIVND (reference sequence). This CDR3 comprises 12 residues. CDR3 sequence: CASSRQGSEAFF. DNA of the CDR3: TGTGCCAGTAGTAGACAGGGGAGTGAAGCTTTCTTT.

This clone was seen more than once but under ten times. The chain couples TRBV25-1 to TRBJ2-6; a possible D gene is TRBD1 (6 bases). The CDR3 is 15 residues long. The ends were cut back, 8 bases at V and 4 bases at J, with 15 bases in the middle. CDR1 is MGHDK and CDR2 is SYGVNS in the germline V gene. CDR3 DNA sequence: TGTGCCAGCGGGCTGGGGGCGCAAGGGGCCAACGTCCTGACTTTC. Encoded protein: CASGLGAQGANVLTF. Based on the CDR3 plus reference TRBV25-1 and TRBJ2-6, the full variable domain is EADIYQTPRYLVIGTGKKITLECSQTMGHDKMYWYQQDPGMELHLIHYSYGVNSTEKGDLSSESTVSRIRTEHFPLTLESARPSHTSQYLCASGLGAQGANVLTFGAGSRLTVL.

The rearrangement uses TRBV10-3 and TRBJ1-5; D is perhaps TRBD1 (5 bases). The CDR3 extends over 14 amino acids. V shed 8 bases and J shed 4 bases, with 15 bases lying between them. Germline V CDR1 and CDR2: ENHRY, SYGVKD. The CDR3: CAIRDDPANQPQHF. The DNA of the CDR3 is TGTGCCATCCGGGACGACCCCGCTAATCAGCCCCAGCATTTT.

This chain links TRBV12-2 with TRBJ2-7; TRBD1 is the table's D call, not checked against the DNA. TRBV12-2 constitutes a pseudogene. The CDR3 is 16 residues long. The chain's CDR3 is CASRLTPGQLNYEQYF. The CDR3 DNA follows: TGTGCAAGTCGCCTGACCCCGGGACAGCTTAACTACGAGCAGTACTTC.

V and J are TRBV7-9 and TRBJ1-2; D possibly corresponds to TRBD1 (5 bases). The germline CDR1 and CDR2 sequences are SEHNR and FQNEAQ (reference sequence). CDR3 length equals 15 residues. V gave up 2 bases and J gave up 6 bases, with 16 bases separating them. CDR3 DNA sequence: TGTGCCAGCAGCTTACGGGCCCTAGGGGAGGATGGCTACACCTTC. Translating gives CASSLRALGEDGYTF.

This clone was seen a few times. The chain carries TRBV25-1 and TRBJ1-6; D ambiguous. The CDR3 spans 14 residues. V shed 0 bases and J shed 6 bases, with 6 bases lying between them. Germline values: CDR1 MGHDK, CDR2 SYGVNS. CDR3 region: CASSEYTGNSPLHF. Here the CDR3 DNA reads TGTGCCAGCAGTGAATATACCGGTAATTCACCCCTCCACTTT.

In this sample, this clone turned up a few times. The chain employs TRBV30 and TRBJ2-5; no clear D. CDR1 and CDR2 from the germline V gene are GTSNPN and SVGIG (reference sequence). The CDR3 length is 15 residues. Trimming pared 0 bases from V and 5 bases from J, leaving 16 bases between. The CDR3 protein is CAWSVHVEAVETQYF. The CDR3 nucleotides are TGTGCCTGGAGTGTACATGTCGAGGCGGTCGAGACCCAGTACTTC.

V usage is TRBV28 and J usage is TRBJ2-7; 7 bases align to TRBD2. Germline assignment: CDR1 MDHEN and CDR2 SYDVKM. The CDR3 is 14 amino acids. V trimming: 9 bases; J trimming: 0 bases; junction bases outside the gene matches: 8. The CDR3 loop reads CASQPGGSSYEQYF. CDR3 bases: TGTGCCAGTCAGCCCGGGGGGAGCTCCTACGAGCAGTACTTC.

This clone was counted between two and nine times. The chain employs TRBV4-3 and TRBJ1-2; D is ambiguous. This CDR3 has 11 residues. The V end lost 3 bases, the J end lost 8 bases, and 7 bases lay between the germline ends. From germline, CDR1 is LGHNA and CDR2 YSLEER. This CDR3 reads CASSHRSGYTF. In DNA, the CDR3 is TGCGCCAGCAGCCACCGAAGCGGCTACACCTTC.

The V and J genes are TRBV18 and TRBJ2-3; no firm D call. This CDR3 is built from 16 residues. Trimming removed 0 bases at V and 1 base at J, with 11 bases between. Germline CDR1 reads KGHSH; CDR2 reads LQKENI. CDR3 in amino acids: CASSPPEQRGTDTQYF. CDR3 bases: TGTGCCAGCTCACCACCGGAGCAGCGAGGCACAGATACGCAGTATTTT.

This clone occurred a few times. This chain uses TRBV28 with TRBJ2-5, with D possibly being TRBD2 (6 bases). The CDR3 extends over 15 amino acids. With 3 bases removed from V and 0 bases from J, the gap between germline ends came to 11 bases. CDR1 and CDR2 from the germline V gene are MDHEN and SYDVKM. The CDR3 sequence: CASSFGTANQETQYF. In DNA, the CDR3 is TGTGCCAGCAGTTTCGGGACTGCAAACCAAGAGACCCAGTACTTC.

This clone was seen a handful of times. The chain is built from TRBV7-9 and TRBJ2-4, with D maybe TRBD1 (6 bases). The V end lost 5 bases, the J end lost 3 bases, and 11 bases lay between the germline ends. Germline CDR1 SEHNR, CDR2 FQNEAQ (reference sequence). The CDR3 has 14 amino acids. This CDR3 is CASSPGQNKNIQYF. The CDR3 DNA reads as TGTGCCAGCAGCCCCGGACAGAACAAAAACATTCAGTACTTC.

The chain employs TRBV7-2 and TRBJ2-3; no clear D. The CDR3 has 14 residues. V gave up 2 bases and J gave up 5 bases, with 11 bases separating them. CDR1 is SGHTA and CDR2 is FQGNSA in the germline V gene. DNA for the CDR3: TGTGCCAGCAGCTTAAATGGGATGATAGATACGCAGTATTTT. Protein product: CASSLNGMIDTQYF.

There are a few counts of this clone. The genes are TRBV6-5 and TRBJ2-2, with D tentatively TRBD1 (6 bases). V lost 2 bases and J lost 3, with 7 bases in between. This CDR3 has 14 residues. CDR1 MNHEY and CDR2 SVGAGI come from the germline V gene. CDR3 protein: CASSYKGDTGELFF. CDR3 DNA sequence: TGTGCCAGCAGTTACAAGGGGGACACCGGGGAGCTGTTTTTT.

This clone appeared a few times. The gene calls are TRBV4-1 and TRBJ1-5; tentative D call: TRBD1 (6 bases). V was trimmed by 4 bases and J by 3 bases, leaving 10 bases between them. Germline CDR1 is MGHRA and CDR2 is YSYEKL. The CDR3 covers 14 residues. In DNA form, the CDR3 reads TGCGCCAGCAGCCTAACAGGGATCAATCAGCCCCAGCATTTT. It specifies CASSLTGINQPQHF.

The V and J genes are TRBV18 and TRBJ1-3; no reliable D call. This CDR3 is 16 amino acids long. CDR1 and CDR2 from the germline V gene are KGHSH and LQKENI. V was cut by 3 bases and J by 0 bases, with 12 bases left in between. CDR3 in DNA: TGTGCCAGCTCACCGATTAGGGAGGGCTCTGGAAACACCATATATTTT. This sequence encodes CASSPIREGSGNTIYF.

The rearrangement uses TRBV19 and TRBJ1-1; D not certain. This CDR3 region has 13 residues. Germline V lookup: CDR1 LNHDA, CDR2 SQIVND (reference sequence). The V and J ends lost 7 bases and 0 bases respectively, with 9 bases between them. In DNA, the CDR3 is TGTGCCAGTAAAGAGGTAATGAACACTGAAGCTTTCTTT. This encodes CASKEVMNTEAFF.

This clone was counted between two and nine times. The gene calls are TRBV7-9 and TRBJ1-4; D is uncertain. CDR3 length: 13 residues. Germline loops: CDR1 SEHNR, CDR2 FQNEAQ (reference sequence). Trimming removed 1 base from V and 8 bases from J, with 8 bases in between. CDR3 sequence reads: CASSLGGWEKLFF. The DNA for the CDR3 is TGTGCCAGCAGCTTAGGGGGTTGGGAAAAACTGTTTTTT.

This clone was seen a handful of times. The chain uses TRBV7-9 and TRBJ2-3; 7 nucleotides match TRBD2. CDR3 length: 15 amino acids. Germline values: CDR1 SEHNR, CDR2 FQNEAQ (reference sequence). V trimming: 5 bases; J trimming: 1 base; junction bases outside the gene matches: 6. CDR3 DNA: TGTGCCAGCAGCCTCCAGCGGGGCGGCACAGATACGCAGTATTTT. Translating it yields CASSLQRGGTDTQYF.

V is TRBV7-9 and J is TRBJ1-2; 7 nucleotides agree with TRBD1. Trimming took 5 bases from V and 6 from J; bases not matched to a gene: 3. The CDR3 runs to 12 residues. Germline assignment: CDR1 SEHNR and CDR2 FQNEAQ (reference sequence). The CDR3 sequence is CASSPQGDGYTF. In nucleotides, the CDR3 is TGTGCCAGCAGCCCTCAGGGGGATGGCTACACCTTC.

J is TRBJ2-6 and V is TRBV9; D possibly corresponds to TRBD1 (7 bases). Per the germline V gene, CDR1 is SGDLS and CDR2 is YYNGEE. The CDR3 has 18 amino acids. Trimming cost V 3 bases and J 2 bases, with 18 bases left between them. CDR3 sequence reads: CASSAGGTSMAGANVLTF. For the CDR3, the DNA is TGTGCCAGCAGCGCAGGGGGGACCTCGATGGCTGGGGCCAACGTCCTGACTTTC.

Regarding this clone: Compared with germline, one end of the junction differs, possibly owing to a read error. This chain connects TRBV5-1 to TRBJ1-3; the D gene is possibly TRBD1 (6 bases). Germline CDR1 reads SGHRS; CDR2 reads YFSETQ. This CDR3 is built from 18 residues. The CDR3 DNA sequence: TGCGCCAGCAGCTTGTTATATCGCGGGACAAGAGAAGGAAACGCCATATATTTT. Protein product: CASSLLYRGTREGNAIYF.

The rearrangement joins TRBV11-2 to TRBJ2-4; unclear D gene. Germline V gives CDR1 SGHAT, CDR2 FQNNGV. This CDR3 spans 16 amino acids. V lost 4 bases and J 3 bases, leaving 16 bases between the germline ends. Here the CDR3 DNA reads TGTGCCAGCAGCTCATGGGAACCGAAACACAAAAACATTCAGTACTTC. It codes for CASSSWEPKHKNIQYF.

This clone was seen just once. CDR3 sequence (DNA): TGTGCCTGGAGTCGGGGACGCGGGGGCCTCACAGATACGCAGTATTTT. Its translation is CAWSRGRGGLTDTQYF. The chain has TRBV30 and TRBJ2-3; a weak D match, TRBD2 (7 bases). Between the trimmed V and J ends, which lost 2 bases and 2 bases, there was a span of 17 bases. CDR1 is GTSNPN and CDR2 is SVGIG in the germline V gene (reference sequence). The CDR3 is 16 residues long.

The chain joins TRBV11-1 to TRBJ1-2; D remains ambiguous. The CDR3 covers 12 residues. Germline values: CDR1 SGHAT, CDR2 FQDESV (reference sequence). The V and J ends lost 4 bases and 8 bases respectively, with 11 bases between them. CDR3 nucleotide sequence: TGTGCCAGCAGCTCCAGTGACGTGGGCTACACCTTC. Residues: CASSSSDVGYTF.

This clone was found a few times. V is TRBV5-8 and J is TRBJ2-7, with D perhaps TRBD1 (6 bases). Trimming took off 4 bases at V and 5 bases at J, with 22 bases between the two ends. The CDR3 has 16 amino acids. Germline V lookup: CDR1 SGHTS, CDR2 YDEGEE. The CDR3 region has the DNA TGTGCCAGCAGCAACATGGTTGGGGGCGCACAAGACGAGCAGTACTTC. Translated: CASSNMVGGAQDEQYF.

The V gene is TRBV27, the J gene TRBJ1-5, with D uncertain. V was shortened by 4 bases and J by 4 bases, with 11 bases between the two germline ends. Per germline, CDR1 MNHEY and CDR2 SMNVEV (reference sequence). The length of the CDR3 is 14 residues. The CDR3 here is CASSSPLRNQPQHF. The CDR3 DNA sequence: TGTGCCAGCAGTTCTCCGTTGCGGAATCAGCCCCAGCATTTT.

This sequence joins TRBV6-5 and TRBJ1-4; D is undetermined. This CDR3 comprises 12 residues. Trimming stripped 5 bases from V and 8 bases from J, with 9 bases between. Germline-derived CDR1 and CDR2 are MNHEY and SVGAGI. The CDR3 spells CASSPALEKLFF. In DNA, the CDR3 is TGTGCCAGCAGTCCGGCTCTCGAAAAACTGTTTTTT.

In its sample, this clone was seen a few times. V and J are TRBV4-3 and TRBJ2-7; D gene uncertain. The V gene's germline CDR1 is LGHNA and CDR2 YSLEER. Trimming left V 1 base short and J 3 bases short, with 16 bases between. The CDR3 spans 16 residues. The CDR3 region is CASSQALSPTFYEQYF. CDR3 DNA: TGCGCCAGCAGCCAAGCTTTGTCGCCCACTTTCTACGAGCAGTACTTC.